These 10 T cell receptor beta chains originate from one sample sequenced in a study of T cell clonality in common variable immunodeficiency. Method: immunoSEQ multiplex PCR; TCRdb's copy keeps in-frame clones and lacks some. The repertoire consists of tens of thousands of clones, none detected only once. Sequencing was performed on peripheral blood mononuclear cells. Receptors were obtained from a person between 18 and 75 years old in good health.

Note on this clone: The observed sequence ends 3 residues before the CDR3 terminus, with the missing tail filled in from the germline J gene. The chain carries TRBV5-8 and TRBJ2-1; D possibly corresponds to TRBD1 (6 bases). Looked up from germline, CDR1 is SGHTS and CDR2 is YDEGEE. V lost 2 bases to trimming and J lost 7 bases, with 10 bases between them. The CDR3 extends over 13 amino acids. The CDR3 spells CASSFNRANEQFF. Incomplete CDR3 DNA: TGTGCCAGCAGCTTTAACAGGGCGAATGAG.

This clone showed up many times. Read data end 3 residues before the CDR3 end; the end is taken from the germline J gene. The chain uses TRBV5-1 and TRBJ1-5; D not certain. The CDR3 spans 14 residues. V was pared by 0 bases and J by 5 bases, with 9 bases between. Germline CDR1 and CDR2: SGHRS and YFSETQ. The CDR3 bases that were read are TGCGCCAGCAGCTTGGCAGGAACCGATCAGCCC. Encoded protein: CASSLAGTDQP. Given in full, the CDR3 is CASSLAGTDQPQHF.

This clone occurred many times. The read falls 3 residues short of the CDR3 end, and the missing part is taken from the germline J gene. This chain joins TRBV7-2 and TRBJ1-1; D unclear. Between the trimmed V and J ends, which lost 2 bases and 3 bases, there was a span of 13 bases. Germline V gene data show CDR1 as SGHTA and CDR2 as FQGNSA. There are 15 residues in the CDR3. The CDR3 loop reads CASSLLAGMHTEAFF. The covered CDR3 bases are TGTGCCAGCAGCTTATTGGCGGGGATGCACACTGAA.

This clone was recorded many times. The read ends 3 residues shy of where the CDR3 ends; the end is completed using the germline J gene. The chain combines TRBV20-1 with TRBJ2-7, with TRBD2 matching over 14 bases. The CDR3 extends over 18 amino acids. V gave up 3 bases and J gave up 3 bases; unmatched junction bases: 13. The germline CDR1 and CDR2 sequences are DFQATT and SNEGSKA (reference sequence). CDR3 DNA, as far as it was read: TGCAGTGCTAGGGGTTACTTAGGACTAGCGGGGGGCCTCTACGAG. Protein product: CSARGYLGLAGGLYE. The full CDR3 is CSARGYLGLAGGLYEQYF.

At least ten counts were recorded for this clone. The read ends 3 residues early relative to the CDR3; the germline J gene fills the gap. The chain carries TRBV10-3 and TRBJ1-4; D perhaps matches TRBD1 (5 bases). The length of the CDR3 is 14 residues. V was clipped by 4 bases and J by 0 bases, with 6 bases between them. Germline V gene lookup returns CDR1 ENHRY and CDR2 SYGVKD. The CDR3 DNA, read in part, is TGTGCCATCAGTGTAGGGGCAACTAATGAAAAA. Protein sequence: CAISVGATNEK. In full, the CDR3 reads CAISVGATNEKLFF.

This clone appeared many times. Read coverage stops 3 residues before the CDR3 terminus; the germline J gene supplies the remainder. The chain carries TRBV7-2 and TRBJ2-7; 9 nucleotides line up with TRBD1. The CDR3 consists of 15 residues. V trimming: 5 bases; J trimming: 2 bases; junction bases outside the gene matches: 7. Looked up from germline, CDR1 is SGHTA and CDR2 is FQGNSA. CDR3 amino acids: CASSLSTGGPYEQYF. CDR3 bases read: TGTGCCAGCAGCCTCTCGACAGGGGGACCCTACGAG.

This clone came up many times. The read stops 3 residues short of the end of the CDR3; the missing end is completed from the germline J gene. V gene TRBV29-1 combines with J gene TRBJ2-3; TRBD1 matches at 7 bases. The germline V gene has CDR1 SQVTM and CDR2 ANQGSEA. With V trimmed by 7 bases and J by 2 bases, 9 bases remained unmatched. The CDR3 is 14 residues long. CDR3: CSGTGTDLTDTQYF. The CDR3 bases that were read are TGCAGCGGTACCGGGACAGACCTCACAGATACG.

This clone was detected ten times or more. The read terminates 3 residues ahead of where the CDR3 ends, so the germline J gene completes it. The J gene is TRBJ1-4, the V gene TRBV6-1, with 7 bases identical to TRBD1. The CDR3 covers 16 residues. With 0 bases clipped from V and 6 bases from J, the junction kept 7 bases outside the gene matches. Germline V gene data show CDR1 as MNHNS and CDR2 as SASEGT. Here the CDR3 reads CASSEALHRGYEKLFF. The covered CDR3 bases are TGTGCCAGCAGTGAAGCTTTACACAGGGGTTATGAAAAA.

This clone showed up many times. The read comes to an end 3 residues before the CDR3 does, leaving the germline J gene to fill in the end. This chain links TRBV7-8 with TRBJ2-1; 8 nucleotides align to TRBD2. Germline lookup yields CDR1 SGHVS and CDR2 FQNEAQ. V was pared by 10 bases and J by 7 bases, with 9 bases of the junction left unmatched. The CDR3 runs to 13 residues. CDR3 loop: CATAGGLGNEQFF. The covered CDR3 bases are TGTGCCACCGCGGGGGGCTTGGGGAATGAG.

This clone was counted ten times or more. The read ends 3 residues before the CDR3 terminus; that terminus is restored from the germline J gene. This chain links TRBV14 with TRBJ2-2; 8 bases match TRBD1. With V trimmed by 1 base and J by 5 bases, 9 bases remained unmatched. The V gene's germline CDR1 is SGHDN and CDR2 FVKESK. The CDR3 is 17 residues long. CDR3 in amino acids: CASSQVVLDRETGELFF. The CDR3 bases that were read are TGTGCCAGCAGCCAAGTAGTCTTGGACAGGGAGACCGGGGAG.